The T cell receptor (beta chain) described here comes from a study of CD8 T cells in Susac syndrome. The T cells that were sequenced for TCR beta were CD8+ and CD4+ cells from blood. cDNA came from roughly 0.5 to 1 ug RNA primed by random hexamers. TCRdb recomputed calls from the immunoSEQ multiplex PCR reads with MiXCR, one row per CDR3 protein. The sample holds approximately 180,000 distinct CDR3 sequences, around 93% seen once. This CDR3 comprises 16 residues. The germline V and J ends were trimmed by 6 bases and 0 bases, with 16 bases remaining between them. This TCR came from a human donor with multiple sclerosis. The gene calls are TRBV12-3 or TRBV12-4 and TRBJ2-3; D may be TRBD2 (6 bases). The sequencing input was CD4+ T cells from PBMCs. The CDR3 region is CASSPRRAGSTDTQYF. CDR3 nucleotide sequence: TGTGCCAGCAGCCCCCGGAGAGCGGGTAGCACAGATACGCAGTATTTT.